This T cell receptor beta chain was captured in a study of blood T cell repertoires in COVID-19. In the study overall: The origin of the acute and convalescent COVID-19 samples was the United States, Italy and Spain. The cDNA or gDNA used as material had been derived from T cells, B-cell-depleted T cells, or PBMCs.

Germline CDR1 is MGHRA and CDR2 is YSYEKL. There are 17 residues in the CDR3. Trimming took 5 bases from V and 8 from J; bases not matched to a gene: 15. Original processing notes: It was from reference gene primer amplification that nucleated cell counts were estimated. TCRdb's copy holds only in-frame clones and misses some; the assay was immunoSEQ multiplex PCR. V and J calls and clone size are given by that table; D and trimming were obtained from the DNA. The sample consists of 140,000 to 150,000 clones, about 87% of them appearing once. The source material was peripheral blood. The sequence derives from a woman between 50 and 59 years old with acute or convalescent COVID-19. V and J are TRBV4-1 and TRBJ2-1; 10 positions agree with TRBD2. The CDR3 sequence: CASSSTALAGESDEQFF. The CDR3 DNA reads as TGCGCCAGCAGCTCGACGGCCCTAGCGGGAGAATCGGATGAGCAGTTCTTC.